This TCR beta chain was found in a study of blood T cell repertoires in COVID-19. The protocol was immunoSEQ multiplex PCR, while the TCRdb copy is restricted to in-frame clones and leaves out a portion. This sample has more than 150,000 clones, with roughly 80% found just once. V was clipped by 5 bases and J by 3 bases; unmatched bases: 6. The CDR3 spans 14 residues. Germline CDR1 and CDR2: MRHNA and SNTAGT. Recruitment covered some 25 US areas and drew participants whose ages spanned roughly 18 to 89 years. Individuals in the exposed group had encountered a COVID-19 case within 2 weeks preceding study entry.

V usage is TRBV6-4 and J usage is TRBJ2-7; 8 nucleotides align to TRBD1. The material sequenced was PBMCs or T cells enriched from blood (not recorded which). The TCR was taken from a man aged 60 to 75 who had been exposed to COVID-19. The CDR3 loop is CASSWDRRNYEQYF. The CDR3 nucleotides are TGTGCCAGCAGTTGGGACAGGAGGAACTACGAGCAGTACTTC.